One sample yielded the 9 T cell receptor beta chains listed below, sequenced in a study of T cells after yellow fever vaccination. Using its own MiXCR run on the 5' RACE reads, TCRdb lists one record per CDR3 protein. The table has about 340,000 distinct CDR3 sequences, 4% seen once; the top ten hold roughly 26%. The sequences come from PBMCs, collected 5 days after the yellow fever booster vaccination. All receptors come from a man younger than 35 who received the YFV17D yellow fever vaccine.

This chain joins TRBV20-1 and TRBJ2-3; the D is unclear. Germline V gives CDR1 DFQATT, CDR2 SNEGSKA (reference sequence). The ends were cut back, 6 bases at V and 6 bases at J, with 16 bases in the middle. The CDR3 runs 13 residues. This chain's CDR3 is CSAAPGSPDTQYF. The CDR3 coding sequence is TGCAGTGCAGCGCCCGGGTCGCCGGATACGCAGTATTTT.

This clonotype was found many times. V and J are TRBV18 and TRBJ2-7, with 12 nucleotides matching TRBD1. The junction had 6 bases not matched to a gene; V was cut back by 6 bases and J by 3 bases. The CDR3 runs to 15 residues. Germline values: CDR1 KGHSH, CDR2 LQKENI. The CDR3 reads CASSPGQGAVYEQYF. In DNA form, the CDR3 reads TGTGCCAGCTCCCCGGGACAGGGGGCCGTCTACGAGCAGTACTTC. Based on the CDR3 plus reference TRBV18 and TRBJ2-7, the full variable domain is NAGVMQNPRHLVRRRGQEARLRCSPMKGHSHVYWYRQLPEEGLKFMVYLQKENIIDESGMPKERFSAEFPKEGPSILRIQQVVRGDSAAYFCASSPGQGAVYEQYFGPGTRLTVT.

There are a few counts of this clonotype. V usage is TRBV12-3 or TRBV12-4 and J usage is TRBJ2-3, with TRBD1 identical over 11 bases. The CDR3 runs to 16 residues. Trimming took 5 bases from V and 4 from J; bases not matched to a gene: 8. CDR3 amino acids: CASSAPGQGVADTQYF. The DNA for the CDR3 is TGTGCCAGCAGTGCTCCGGGACAGGGGGTTGCAGATACGCAGTATTTT.

This clonotype came up many times. V is TRBV7-3 and J is TRBJ2-3; the D gene is possibly TRBD1 (6 bases). The CDR3 spans 15 residues. Germline CDR1 is SGHTA and CDR2 is FQGTGA. Trimming removed 5 bases at V and 1 base at J, with 13 bases between. Here the CDR3 reads CASSPLPGGTDTQYF. For the CDR3, the DNA is TGTGCCAGCAGCCCCTTGCCAGGGGGCACAGATACGCAGTATTTT.

The chain joins TRBV7-9 to TRBJ2-7, with D perhaps assigned TRBD1 or TRBD2 (5 bases each). The germline V gene has CDR1 SEHNR and CDR2 FQNEAQ (reference sequence). CDR3 length: 15 residues. Between the trimmed V and J ends, which lost 4 bases and 3 bases, there was a span of 16 bases. As DNA, the CDR3 is TGTGCCAGCAGCTACCCGGGAAGGGGTTTCTACGAGCAGTACTTC. Its protein is CASSYPGRGFYEQYF.

V and J are TRBV5-1 and TRBJ1-2; D might be TRBD1 (5 bases). CDR1 SGHRS and CDR2 YFSETQ come from the germline V gene. V was clipped by 5 bases and J by 0 bases, with 23 bases between them. The CDR3 runs to 18 residues. CDR3 protein: CASRLLGVGLTANYGYTF. The CDR3 DNA sequence: TGCGCCAGCAGGCTTTTGGGAGTGGGGCTGACAGCTAACTATGGCTACACCTTC.

The gene calls are TRBV7-2 and TRBJ1-3; no reliable D call. The CDR3 has 13 amino acids. Trimming stripped 3 bases from V and 8 bases from J, with 11 bases between. Germline loops: CDR1 SGHTA, CDR2 FQGNSA. In DNA form, the CDR3 reads TGTGCCAGCAGCTTGGGCCCCTCAGACACCATATATTTT. Translating gives CASSLGPSDTIYF.

This clonotype came up a few times. In DNA, the CDR3 is TGCGCCAGCAGCTCCTTGCGGGGTAACACTGAAGCTTTCTTT. Protein product: CASSSLRGNTEAFF. This chain links TRBV5-1 with TRBJ1-1, with D hard to call. This CDR3 comprises 14 residues. Between the trimmed V and J ends, which lost 3 bases and 2 bases, there was a span of 11 bases. Per the germline V gene, CDR1 is SGHRS and CDR2 is YFSETQ.

The V call is TRBV5-6, the J call TRBJ1-2; D is unresolved. Trimming cost V 1 base and J 4 bases, with 8 bases left between them. CDR1 SGHDT and CDR2 YYEEEE come from the germline V gene. The length of the CDR3 is 13 residues. CDR3 DNA sequence: TGTGCCAGCAGCTTGAGGACGGCCTATGGCTACACCTTC. Amino acids: CASSLRTAYGYTF.